This T cell receptor beta chain was sequenced in a study of T-cell memory formation after mild COVID-19. Overall study results and limits: The finding that pre-infection memory included some responding clones suggested that cross-reactive memory joined. Researchers report contracting CD4+ clones mostly in CM and EM, with CD8+ clones in EMRA.

MiXCR, applied by TCRdb to the 5' RACE reads, yields one record per CDR3 protein. The table lists about 560,000 distinct CDR3 sequences, less than 25% of them singletons, with roughly 8.3% in the top ten. On this clonotype: Its antigen is still unknown.

Trimming at V came to 4 bases and at J to 5 bases, leaving 12 bases not matched to a gene. CDR1 is LGHDT, CDR2 YNNKEL, per germline (reference sequence). This CDR3 has 16 amino acids. Sequencing input: PBMCs or a T cell subset sorted from them (not recorded which). This sequence joins TRBV3-1 and TRBJ2-5; TRBD2 matches at 8 bases. This clonotype was obtained from an adult woman who had mild COVID-19 (a few samples of this study predate the infection). Cell type and time point are not known. CDR3: CASSLPGGERWETQYF. CDR3 bases: TGTGCCAGCAGCCTCCCCGGGGGGGAGCGCTGGGAGACCCAGTACTTC.